A selection of T cell receptor beta chains follows, all from one sample in a study of a mutant IDH1 vaccine in newly diagnosed glioma. Generated by immunoSEQ multiplex PCR, the TCRdb table keeps only in-frame clones and is missing some. The sample lists tens of thousands of clones, approximately 91% occurring once. Specimen: PBMCs, collected from a glioma patient treated with radiotherapy, temozolomide or both. The receptors derive from a woman between 40 and 50 years old with glioma. The CDR3 runs from the conserved cysteine through the conserved F or W. D genes are given only for firm matches. Rows may omit the clone size; those that give it use once, few, many or a size class.

cdr3_nt cdr3_aa d_call v_call clone_size j_call
TGTGCCAGCAGCTTCCGTCGAGCCGGTACCTACGAGCAGTACTTC CASSFRRAGTYEQYF . TRBV13 . TRBJ2-7
TGTGCTAGTGGTTTAGGGGGCGCGAGTACGAACACTGAAGCTTTCTTT CASGLGGASTNTEAFF TRBD1 TRBV12-5 once TRBJ1-1
TGTGCCAGCAGTGAAGCGCTCGTAACAGATAACACTGAAGCTTTCTTT CASSEALVTDNTEAFF . TRBV2 . TRBJ1-1
TGTGCCAGCAGCTTTGCCGGGGCCACCTCCTACGAGCAGTACTTC CASSFAGATSYEQYF . TRBV7-2 once TRBJ2-7
TGCGCCAGCAGCCAAGAAATAGTCCGGACAAAAACCTACAATGAGCAGTTCTTC CASSQEIVRTKTYNEQFF . TRBV4-1 . TRBJ2-1
TGTGCCAGCACCTTCGGACAGGCAGCCCCCGGGGAGCTGTTTTTT CASTFGQAAPGELFF TRBD1 TRBV27 . TRBJ2-2
TGTGCCAGCATTCTGGGGAAGGCCTCTGAAGCTTTCTTT CASILGKASEAFF . TRBV2 few TRBJ1-1
TGCAGCGTTGAAAGAATCATTGGGGCCTCTTACGAGCAGTACTTC CSVERIIGASYEQYF . TRBV29-1 . TRBJ2-7
TGTGCCAGCAGTGATGAGGGGGTCGGGACTGAAGCTTTCTTT CASSDEGVGTEAFF . TRBV6-1 . TRBJ1-1
TGTGCCAGCAGCCAGGAAACCCCCCACGAGCAGTACTTC CASSQETPHEQYF . TRBV2 . TRBJ2-7
TGTGCCTGGAGTAGTGGGCTTCCCGGGGACATTCAGTACTTC CAWSSGLPGDIQYF . TRBV30 . TRBJ2-4
TGTGCCAGCAGTTACCACCGCAGTAACTATGGCTACACCTTC CASSYHRSNYGYTF . TRBV6-5 . TRBJ1-2
TGTGCCAGCAGCTCAGCGGGGCTAGCGGGTCATACGCAGTATTTT CASSSAGLAGHTQYF TRBD2 TRBV7-2 . TRBJ2-3
TGCGCCAGCAGCCAAGACTCAGGGGCGAACACTGAAGCTTTCTTT CASSQDSGANTEAFF . TRBV4-3 few TRBJ1-1
TGTGCCAGCAGCGCCGGACAGGGTCGAAGGGAAGAGACCCAGTACTTC CASSAGQGRREETQYF TRBD1 TRBV5-5 . TRBJ2-5
TGTGCCAGCTCACCTTCGACAGGGGGTGAAAAACTGTTTTTT CASSPSTGGEKLFF TRBD1 TRBV18 . TRBJ1-4
TGTGCCAGCAGTGTTGGCCCGAACACTGAAGCTTTCTTT CASSVGPNTEAFF . TRBV6-1 . TRBJ1-1
TGTGCCAGCAGGTATAGCGTAGGCTACTATGGCTACACCTTC CASRYSVGYYGYTF . TRBV6-5 . TRBJ1-2
TGTGCCAGCGGCTCACCCCTCCACTTT CASGSPLHF . TRBV6-6 . TRBJ1-6
TGTGCCAGTAGTAGGAGGACAGGGGGCTCGACTGAAGCTTTCTTT CASSRRTGGSTEAFF TRBD1 TRBV19 . TRBJ1-1
TGTGCCAGCAGCCAACAAAGCGGGGGCCCGTACCAAGAGACCCAGTACTTC CASSQQSGGPYQETQYF TRBD2 TRBV4-2 . TRBJ2-5
TGCGCCAGCACCGGGGGGGGGAGCACAGATACGCAGTATTTT CASTGGGSTDTQYF TRBD2 TRBV10-2 few TRBJ2-3
TGCAGCGCCCAGACTAGCGGGAGCGCCGGGGAGCTGTTTTTT CSAQTSGSAGELFF TRBD2 TRBV29-1 . TRBJ2-2
TGTGCCAGCAGTGTCGCGACAGGTTTTGGCTACACCTTC CASSVATGFGYTF . TRBV2 few TRBJ1-2
TGTGCCAGCAGGCCGACTGGCCTTAATGAAAAACTGTTTTTT CASRPTGLNEKLFF . TRBV6-5 . TRBJ1-4
TGTGCCAGCAGCCAAGGAGGGGAGAATGAAAAACTGTTTTTT CASSQGGENEKLFF . TRBV4-2 once TRBJ1-4
TGCAGCGTTGAACGGGGGGGTAGGAATGAGCAGTTCTTC CSVERGGRNEQFF TRBD2 TRBV29-1 . TRBJ2-1
TGCGCCAGCAGCAAGGGATCGACAGGGGGCACTGAAGCTTTCTTT CASSKGSTGGTEAFF TRBD1 TRBV5-1 once TRBJ1-1
TGTGCCAGTAGTACCCGGACAGGGCAATCTGAAGCTTTCTTT CASSTRTGQSEAFF TRBD1 TRBV19 . TRBJ1-1
TGTGCCAGTAGTATAGACCCGGCGTCCGGGAGGACTGAAGCTTTCTTT CASSIDPASGRTEAFF . TRBV19 . TRBJ1-1
TGTGCCAGCGGCGACCGGAACACTGAAGCTTTCTTT CASGDRNTEAFF . TRBV7-2 . TRBJ1-1